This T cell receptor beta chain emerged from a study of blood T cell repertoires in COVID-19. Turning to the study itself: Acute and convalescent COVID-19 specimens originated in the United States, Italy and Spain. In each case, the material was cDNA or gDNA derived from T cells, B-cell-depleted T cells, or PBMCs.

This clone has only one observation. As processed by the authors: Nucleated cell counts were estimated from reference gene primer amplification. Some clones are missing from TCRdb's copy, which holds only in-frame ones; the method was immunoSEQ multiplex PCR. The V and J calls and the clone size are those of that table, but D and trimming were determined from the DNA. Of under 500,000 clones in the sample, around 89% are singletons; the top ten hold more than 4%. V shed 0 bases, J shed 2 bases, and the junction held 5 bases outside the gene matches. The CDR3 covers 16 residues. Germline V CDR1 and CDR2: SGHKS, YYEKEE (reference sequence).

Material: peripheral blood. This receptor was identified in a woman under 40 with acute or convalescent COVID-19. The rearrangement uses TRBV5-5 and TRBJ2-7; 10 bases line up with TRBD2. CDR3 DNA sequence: TGTGCCAGCAGCTTGGTCTCTAGCGGGGGAACCTACGAGCAGTACTTC. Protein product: CASSLVSSGGTYEQYF. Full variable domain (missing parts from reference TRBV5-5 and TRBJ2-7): DAGVTQSPTHLIKTRGQQVTLRCSPISGHKSVSWYQQVLGQGPQFIFQYYEKEERGRGNFPDRFSARQFPNYSSELNVNALLLGDSALYLCASSLVSSGGTYEQYFGPGTRLTVT.